The 23 T cell receptor beta chains reported below all come from one sample, sequenced in a study of low-dose radiotherapy and immunotherapy resistance in tumors. Gene-specific TRAV and TRBV primers were used for first-strand cDNA, covering alpha and beta chains. Amplification of TCRs used a constant-region primer and V-primer adapter for about 20 PCR cycles. MiXCR was run by TCRdb on the reads, yielding one entry per CDR3 protein. The sample includes 11,000 to 15,000 distinct CDR3 sequences, roughly half of them seen just once. The receptors come from a human donor with advanced metastatic prostate, ovarian, gallbladder or colorectal cancer (not recorded which). This table probably holds off-target reads from a library built for another chain.

The chain recombines TRBV2 with TRBJ1-1; unclear D gene. V lost 1 base to trimming and J lost 5 bases, with 11 bases between them. CDR3 size: 14 residues. Germline assignment: CDR1 SNHLY and CDR2 FYNNEI. CDR3 amino acids: CASSEVSQRTEAFF. CDR3 in DNA: TGTGCCAGCAGTGAAGTATCCCAAAGGACTGAAGCTTTCTTT.

This clonotype was counted only a few times. The rearrangement links TRBV15 to TRBJ2-5; the D gene is possibly TRBD1 (6 bases). V lost 5 bases, J lost 1 base, and 20 bases lay in between. The CDR3 has 17 residues. Per the germline V gene, CDR1 is LNHNV and CDR2 is YYDKDF (reference sequence). The CDR3 coding sequence is TGTGCCACCAGCTCCCCCGGGACACCCAGCCTCCAAGAGACCCAGTACTTC. This translates into CATSSPGTPSLQETQYF.

The chain links TRBV2 to TRBJ1-1; the D gene is possibly TRBD1 (6 bases). The CDR3 is 15 amino acids. V was shortened by 7 bases and J by 0 bases, with 15 bases between the two germline ends. The germline CDR1 and CDR2 sequences are SNHLY and FYNNEI. CDR3 DNA sequence: TGTGCCAGCATCAGAACCCAGGGGATGAACACTGAAGCTTTCTTT. This codes for CASIRTQGMNTEAFF.

The V call is TRBV20-1, the J call TRBJ2-7; 10 bases line up with TRBD2. The CDR3 is made up of 15 amino acids. CDR1 DFQATT and CDR2 SNEGSKA come from the germline V gene (reference sequence). With 3 bases clipped from V and 4 bases from J, the junction kept 9 bases outside the gene matches. The CDR3 is CSASRGSGGAYEQYF. DNA of the CDR3: TGCAGTGCTAGTCGTGGCAGCGGGGGGGCTTACGAGCAGTACTTC.

V usage is TRBV7-9 and J usage is TRBJ2-7; no reliable D call. The CDR3 is made up of 15 amino acids. Deletions cut 0 bases from V and 2 bases from J, with 11 bases between. The germline gives CDR1 SEHNR, CDR2 FQNEAQ (reference sequence). The CDR3 DNA is TGTGCCAGCAGCTTAGCGCAAGCAGCTGCCTACGAGCAGTACTTC. It codes for CASSLAQAAAYEQYF. Supplemented by reference TRBV7-9 and TRBJ2-7, the full variable domain reads DTGVSQNPRHKITKRGQNVTFRCDPISEHNRLYWYRQTLGQGPEFLTYFQNEAQLEKSRLLSDRFSAERPKGSFSTLEIQRTEQGDSAMYLCASSLAQAAAYEQYFGPGTRLTVT.

The chain uses TRBV7-2 and TRBJ2-3; D remains ambiguous. V lost 4 bases to trimming and J lost 2 bases, with 1 base between them. CDR1 SGHTA and CDR2 FQGNSA come from the germline V gene. CDR3 size: 11 residues. The CDR3 loop is CASSSTDTQYF. The CDR3, as DNA: TGTGCCAGCAGCTCCACAGATACGCAGTATTTT. Full variable domain (remainder filled in from reference TRBV7-2 and TRBJ2-3): GAGVSQSPSNKVTEKGKDVELRCDPISGHTALYWYRQSLGQGLEFLIYFQGNSAPDKSGLPSDRFSAERTGGSVSTLTIQRTQQEDSAVYLCASSSTDTQYFGPGTRLTVL.

This clonotype showed up just a few times. The gene calls are TRBV5-1 and TRBJ2-1; the match to TRBD2 covers 11 bases. Germline V gene sequence: CDR1 SGHRS, CDR2 YFSETQ. The CDR3 is made up of 14 amino acids. The V and J ends lost 5 bases and 7 bases, in that order; junction bases with no gene match: 5. Written as DNA, the CDR3 is TGCGCCAGCAGATCCGGGACTAGCGGAAATGAGCAGTTCTTC. Protein product: CASRSGTSGNEQFF.

This clonotype was seen more than once but under ten times. The V and J genes are TRBV7-2 and TRBJ1-2; 8 bases map to TRBD1. Unmatched junction bases numbered 8, after V lost 1 base and J lost 7 bases. Germline V CDR1 and CDR2: SGHTA, FQGNSA. The CDR3 runs to 15 residues. In DNA, the CDR3 is TGTGCCAGCAGCTTAGAGGGGACAGGTCTTCGTGGCTACACCTTC. Protein product: CASSLEGTGLRGYTF.

The CDR3 is CASSSPLEPTSTDTQYF. In nucleotides, the CDR3 is TGTGCCAGCAGCTCCCCCTTAGAGCCTACTAGCACAGATACGCAGTATTTT. The chain joins TRBV5-8 to TRBJ2-3; no definite D call. Trimming shortened V by 3 bases and J by 0 bases, and 17 bases separated the two germline ends. The CDR3 is 17 residues long. Germline V CDR1 and CDR2: SGHTS, YDEGEE.

This clonotype was counted between two and nine times. The chain links TRBV2 to TRBJ2-1; TRBD2 aligns across 8 bases. Germline lookup yields CDR1 SNHLY and CDR2 FYNNEI. The CDR3 has 17 residues. V lost 5 bases to trimming and J lost 4 bases; unmatched junction nucleotides: 13. For the CDR3, the DNA is TGTGCCAGCAGTTCTTCAGGGTTTAGCGGGACGTACAATGAGCAGTTCTTC. Protein: CASSSSGFSGTYNEQFF.

This clonotype has only a few counts. The chain combines TRBV11-2 with TRBJ2-2; 11 bases line up with TRBD2. V lost 5 bases and J lost 7; bases outside the gene matches: 6. CDR3 length: 15 residues. The V gene's germline CDR1 is SGHAT and CDR2 FQNNGV. In nucleotides, the CDR3 is TGTGCCAGCAGCCCGGGACTAGCGGTCCTCGGGGAGCTGTTTTTT. Protein: CASSPGLAVLGELFF.

The chain uses TRBV5-3 and TRBJ2-2, with 9 bases lining up with TRBD1. TRBV5-3 carries the ORF label, with uncertain function. The CDR3 is 16 amino acids. The J segment lost 2 bases and the V segment lost 8 bases, leaving 10 bases of the junction unmatched. The CDR3 loop is CASSPWDRENTGELFF. CDR3 bases: TGTGCCAGCAGTCCCTGGGACAGGGAAAACACCGGGGAGCTGTTTTTT.

The chain uses TRBV19 and TRBJ2-5, with unresolved D. The CDR3 loop spans 13 amino acids. CDR1 LNHDA and CDR2 SQIVND come from the germline V gene (reference sequence). Trimming pared 4 bases from V and 2 bases from J, leaving 8 bases between. The CDR3 spells CASSTLEQETQYF. The CDR3 coding sequence is TGTGCCAGTAGTACCCTCGAGCAAGAGACCCAGTACTTC.

This clonotype is a singleton in its sample. The chain carries TRBV13 and TRBJ2-2, with 7 bases matching TRBD2. The CDR3 runs to 16 residues. V was clipped by 3 bases and J by 5 bases; unmatched bases: 9. Germline V gives CDR1 PRHDT, CDR2 FYEKMQ (reference sequence). For the CDR3, the DNA is TGTGCCAGCAGCTTTTGGGCGGGAGACGGAACCGGGGAGCTGTTTTTT. This gives the protein CASSFWAGDGTGELFF. Drawing the rest from reference TRBV13 and TRBJ2-2, the complete variable domain is AAGVIQSPRHLIKEKRETATLKCYPIPRHDTVYWYQQGPGQDPQFLISFYEKMQSDKGSIPDRFSAQQFSDYHSELNMSSLELGDSALYFCASSFWAGDGTGELFFGEGSRLTVL.

The V and J genes are TRBV6-8 and TRBJ2-7; D not certain. V gave up 6 bases and J gave up 3 bases, with 15 bases separating them. This CDR3 region has 14 residues. The germline V gene encodes CDR1 MNHGY and CDR2 SAAAGT. CDR3 in amino acids: CASSPGLFGYEQYF. CDR3 in DNA: TGTGCCAGCAGCCCCGGGTTGTTCGGCTACGAGCAGTACTTC.

Worth noting for this clonotype: One junction end does not reproduce the germline sequence, and a read error may be involved. The rearrangement joins TRBV30 to TRBJ2-2; no definite D call. Per germline, CDR1 GTSNPN and CDR2 SVGIG (reference sequence). The CDR3 is made up of 11 amino acids. This CDR3 reads CAWSPTRELFF. The CDR3, as DNA: TGTGCCTGGAGTCCCACCAGGGAGCTGTTTTTT. The variable domain in full, with the rest retrieved from reference TRBV30 and TRBJ2-2, is SQTIHQWPATLVQPVGSPLSLECTVEGTSNPNLYWYRQAAGRGLQLLFYSVGIGQISSEVPQNLSASRPQDRQFILSSKKLLLSDSGFYLCAWSPTRELFFGEGSRLTVL.

This clonotype was counted a few times. The gene calls are TRBV2 and TRBJ2-3, with D possibly being TRBD2 (7 bases). V was clipped by 6 bases and J by 3 bases, with 16 bases between them. The CDR3 length is 15 residues. From germline, CDR1 is SNHLY and CDR2 FYNNEI. The CDR3 protein is CASSAGAGRTDTQYF. In DNA, the CDR3 is TGTGCCAGCAGCGCGGGGGCAGGTAGAACAGATACGCAGTATTTT.

The chain is built from TRBV14 and TRBJ2-3; D is uncertain. V was trimmed by 0 bases and J by 6 bases, leaving 7 bases between them. The CDR3 sequence is 13 residues long. CDR1 is SGHDN and CDR2 is FVKESK in the germline V gene. The CDR3 protein is CASSQDHGDTQYF. The CDR3 DNA is TGTGCCAGCAGCCAAGATCATGGGGATACGCAGTATTTT.

The chain has TRBV14 and TRBJ1-3, with D unresolved. V was clipped by 1 base and J by 5 bases, with 0 bases between them. CDR1 SGHDN and CDR2 FVKESK come from the germline V gene. There are 11 residues in the CDR3. Here the CDR3 reads CASSQGNTIYF. DNA for the CDR3: TGTGCCAGCAGCCAAGGAAACACCATATATTTT.

This clonotype has a single count. The V call is TRBV3-1, the J call TRBJ1-1; D unclear. Trimming cost V 0 bases and J 2 bases, with 7 bases left between them. CDR1 is LGHDT and CDR2 is YNNKEL in the germline V gene (reference sequence). The CDR3 has 14 amino acids. The CDR3 loop is CASSQDYRNTEAFF. The CDR3 coding sequence is TGTGCCAGCAGCCAAGACTACAGAAACACTGAAGCTTTCTTT.

This clonotype has more than one count but fewer than ten. V and J are TRBV5-1 and TRBJ2-1, with 14 nucleotides matching TRBD2. The CDR3 length is 17 residues. The V gene end was trimmed by 4 bases and the J gene end by 3 bases; junction bases not matched to a gene: 6. Germline V gene lookup returns CDR1 SGHRS and CDR2 YFSETQ. The chain's CDR3 is CASSPGLAGGFYNEQFF. Written as DNA, the CDR3 is TGCGCCAGCAGCCCAGGACTAGCGGGGGGTTTCTACAATGAGCAGTTCTTC.

V is TRBV28 and J is TRBJ2-7, with TRBD2 matching 7 bases. The germline CDR1 and CDR2 sequences are MDHEN and SYDVKM. The V segment lost 6 bases and the J segment 3 bases; nucleotides outside the gene matches: 2. The CDR3 spans 12 residues. Here the CDR3 DNA reads TGTGCCAGCAGCAGGGACTACTACGAGCAGTACTTC. This sequence encodes CASSRDYYEQYF.

The rearrangement links TRBV5-1 to TRBJ1-1, with a possible D match to TRBD1 (5 bases). V dropped 3 bases and J dropped 1 base, with 7 bases sitting between them. Germline V CDR1 and CDR2: SGHRS, YFSETQ. There are 13 residues in the CDR3. CDR3 sequence (DNA): TGCGCCAGCAGCTCGGGGCAGAACACTGAAGCTTTCTTT. Amino acid sequence: CASSSGQNTEAFF.